This TCR beta chain was obtained from a study of blood T cell repertoires in COVID-19. Study background: T cells, B-cell-depleted T cells, or PBMCs provided the cDNA or gDNA that served as material.

Profiling relied on immunoSEQ multiplex PCR, and the TCRdb table lists in-frame clones only, not all of them. This sample carries about 250,000 clones, roughly 84% of them seen once, and the ten largest clones take roughly 3.6%. Ages ranged from about 18 to 89 years, with residence in about two dozen US areas. Donors in Cohort 3 counted as recovered after two negative PCRs, clearance, or symptom resolution. The clonotype originates from a man in his forties or fifties who had recovered from COVID-19. The sample taken for sequencing was PBMCs or T cells enriched from blood (not recorded which).

The CDR3 DNA follows: TGTGCCAGCAGCAGACAGACAGGCCTCCACACCATATATTTT. Translating it yields CASSRQTGLHTIYF. The chain links TRBV5-4 to TRBJ1-3; TRBD1 might be the D (6 bases). Looked up from germline, CDR1 is SGHNT and CDR2 is YYREEE (reference sequence). With 4 bases removed from V and 8 bases from J, the gap between germline ends came to 16 bases. This CDR3 is 14 amino acids long.